These T cell receptor beta chains were read from a single sample in a study of cytomegalovirus exposure and HLA in healthy donors. Data came from immunoSEQ multiplex PCR; TCRdb stores just in-frame clones and leaves some out. The table shows over 20,000 clones, with 70% occurring only once. Sequencing was done on a sample of PBMCs. The receptor set was obtained from a woman between 45 and 60 years old in good health and CMV-seronegative. Both conserved end residues are part of each CDR3. A D gene is named only where the DNA matches it firmly. A clone size is listed for some rows: how often the clone was seen (once, few, many), or a class if it is expanded.

DNA: TGTGCCAGCAGCTTGGGCAGGAGCACAGATACGCAGTATTTT
CDR3: CASSLGRSTDTQYF
V: TRBV7-6
length: 14
J: TRBJ2-3
D: NA
size: NA

DNA: TGTGCCAGTTCGGCTTCCGGGACAGGGGGTTTTTTGTTTGGAAACACCATATATTTT
CDR3: CASSASGTGGFLFGNTIYF
V: TRBV19
length: 19
J: TRBJ1-3
D: TRBD1
size: NA

DNA: TGTGCCAGCAGTTTACGGTCTAGGACCAACGTCCTGACTTTC
CDR3: CASSLRSRTNVLTF
V: TRBV28
length: 14
J: TRBJ2-6
D: NA
size: few

DNA: TGTGCCAGCAGTCCCAGGGGGCAACGCTATGGCTACACCTTC
CDR3: CASSPRGQRYGYTF
V: TRBV25-1
length: 14
J: TRBJ1-2
D: TRBD1
size: NA

DNA: TGTGCCAGCAGCCCCCGGACAAATGAAAAACTGTTTTTT
CDR3: CASSPRTNEKLFF
V: TRBV6-5
length: 13
J: TRBJ1-4
D: NA
size: NA

DNA: TGTGCCACCAGCAGAGATCTCCAGATTTACGAGCAGTACTTC
CDR3: CATSRDLQIYEQYF
V: TRBV15
length: 14
J: TRBJ2-7
D: NA
size: NA

DNA: TGTGCCAGCAGCTCCCTCGGGGGGACAGGTCCCTCAAGCTCCTACGAGCAGTACTTC
CDR3: CASSSLGGTGPSSSYEQYF
V: TRBV7-6
length: 19
J: TRBJ2-7
D: NA
size: NA

DNA: TGCGCCAGCAGTGTAGCGGGACAGGGCTCTGAAGCTTTCTTT
CDR3: CASSVAGQGSEAFF
V: TRBV10-1
length: 14
J: TRBJ1-1
D: TRBD1
size: NA

DNA: TGTGCCAGCAGTTACACGGGACAGAATGAAAAACTGTTTTTT
CDR3: CASSYTGQNEKLFF
V: TRBV6-5
length: 14
J: TRBJ1-4
D: TRBD1
size: once

DNA: TGCAGCGTCGGACAGGATAGCAATCAGCCCCAGCATTTT
CDR3: CSVGQDSNQPQHF
V: TRBV29-1
length: 13
J: TRBJ1-5
D: TRBD1
size: NA

DNA: TGTGCCAGCAGCTTAGGGACAGACACAGATACGCAGTATTTT
CDR3: CASSLGTDTDTQYF
V: TRBV7-9
length: 14
J: TRBJ2-3
D: NA
size: once

DNA: TGTGCCAGCAGCGAAGGGAGACAGGGAGGCCAGTCGGGCTACACCTTC
CDR3: CASSEGRQGGQSGYTF
V: TRBV4-2
length: 16
J: TRBJ1-2
D: TRBD1
size: NA

DNA: TGCGCCAGCAGCCGGGACCCGGGGGGAGAACAGCCCCAGCATTTT
CDR3: CASSRDPGGEQPQHF
V: TRBV5-1
length: 15
J: TRBJ1-5
D: NA
size: once

DNA: TGTGCCAGCAGTGAAAAGGGCAGGGGGACGGGTTATAGCAATCAGCCCCAGCATTTT
CDR3: CASSEKGRGTGYSNQPQHF
V: TRBV2
length: 19
J: TRBJ1-5
D: TRBD1
size: NA

DNA: TGCAGCGCTGGGACTGTGATAGATACGCAGTATTTT
CDR3: CSAGTVIDTQYF
V: TRBV29-1
length: 12
J: TRBJ2-3
D: NA
size: NA

DNA: TGTGCCAGCTCACCCACCAGCGGGGCGAACACCGGGGAGCTGTTTTTT
CDR3: CASSPTSGANTGELFF
V: TRBV18
length: 16
J: TRBJ2-2
D: TRBD2
size: NA

DNA: TGTTCCAGCAGCTTCGAAACCGGGACAGGGGGAAGGAATACGCAGTATTTT
CDR3: CSSSFETGTGGRNTQYF
V: TRBV7-9
length: 17
J: TRBJ2-3
D: TRBD1
size: NA

DNA: TGTGCCAGTAGTATAGATTTGGACAGCCTATGGGCCCAGCATTTT
CDR3: CASSIDLDSLWAQHF
V: TRBV19
length: 15
J: TRBJ1-5
D: NA
size: NA

DNA: TGCGCCAGCAGCTTGGGGCAGGGGGCAGGAGGCTACACCTTC
CDR3: CASSLGQGAGGYTF
V: TRBV5-1
length: 14
J: TRBJ1-2
D: TRBD1
size: NA

DNA: TGTGCCAGCAGCCCGGCAGGGGGCGCGTTCTATGGCTACACCTTC
CDR3: CASSPAGGAFYGYTF
V: TRBV9
length: 15
J: TRBJ1-2
D: TRBD1
size: NA

DNA: TGTGCCAGCAGTTACGGGTGGGACAGAGCTTCCTATGGCTACACCTTC
CDR3: CASSYGWDRASYGYTF
V: TRBV6-5
length: 16
J: TRBJ1-2
D: TRBD1
size: NA

DNA: TGTGCCAGCAGCCCGTACAGGGAGGGTGGTGAAAAACTGTTTTTT
CDR3: CASSPYREGGEKLFF
V: TRBV2
length: 15
J: TRBJ1-4
D: NA
size: NA

DNA: TGTGCCACATTAGGACAGGGGTCTTACGAGCAGTACTTC
CDR3: CATLGQGSYEQYF
V: TRBV19
length: 13
J: TRBJ2-7
D: TRBD1
size: once

DNA: TGTGCCAGCAGCTTGTACAGGGGGTCTGAAGCTTTCTTT
CDR3: CASSLYRGSEAFF
V: TRBV5-4
length: 13
J: TRBJ1-1
D: TRBD1
size: few

DNA: TGTGCCAGCAGCAGGACCCAGGGGGCGTCTAATGAAAAACTGTTTTTT
CDR3: CASSRTQGASNEKLFF
V: TRBV7-9
length: 16
J: TRBJ1-4
D: TRBD1
size: NA

DNA: TGTGCCAGCAGTCCCCTCGGGGGAAGGTATGGCTACACCTTC
CDR3: CASSPLGGRYGYTF
V: TRBV27
length: 14
J: TRBJ1-2
D: NA
size: NA

DNA: TGTGCCAGCAATCGGGACATAGATGGCTACACCTTC
CDR3: CASNRDIDGYTF
V: TRBV6-1
length: 12
J: TRBJ1-2
D: NA
size: NA

DNA: TGTGCCAGCAGCTGGGGGGATGAAAAACTGTTTTTT
CDR3: CASSWGDEKLFF
V: TRBV5-8
length: 12
J: TRBJ1-4
D: NA
size: NA

DNA: TGTGCCAGCAGTTCTTATGGGGACGGAGGGGAAAAACTGTTTTTT
CDR3: CASSSYGDGGEKLFF
V: TRBV28
length: 15
J: TRBJ1-4
D: NA
size: once

DNA: TGTGCCAGCAGGAAATCGGGGTCCTACAATGAGCAGTTCTTC
CDR3: CASRKSGSYNEQFF
V: TRBV2
length: 14
J: TRBJ2-1
D: NA
size: NA

DNA: TGCAGCGTTGAAGGCGGGAGGAGGGCTGATGAGCAGTTCTTC
CDR3: CSVEGGRRADEQFF
V: TRBV29-1
length: 14
J: TRBJ2-1
D: TRBD2
size: few

DNA: TGTGCCAGCAGCTCCTCCCAGGAACTTGAGCAGTTCTTC
CDR3: CASSSSQELEQFF
V: TRBV5-4
length: 13
J: TRBJ2-1
D: NA
size: NA